The 9 T cell receptor beta chains below were found in one sample sequenced in a study of technical replicates of blood from a few donors. Sequenced by immunoSEQ multiplex PCR; TCRdb stores in-frame clones only, minus some. Here the sample spans over 85,000 clones, almost 97% being singletons. The sample comprised T cells isolated from PBMCs. All receptors come from a human donor in good health.

The rearrangement uses TRBV6-5 and TRBJ1-1, with D hard to call. Trimming cost V 7 bases and J 0 bases, with 15 bases left between them. Germline V CDR1 and CDR2: MNHEY, SVGAGI. This CDR3 has 15 amino acids. The CDR3 region has the DNA TGTGCCAGCATCCCACAAGTACAGTTGAACACTGAAGCTTTCTTT. Translating it yields CASIPQVQLNTEAFF.

This chain uses TRBV5-1 with TRBJ2-1; TRBD1 matches at 7 bases. CDR3 length: 15 amino acids. Germline V gene sequence: CDR1 SGHRS, CDR2 YFSETQ. With V trimmed by 1 base and J by 10 bases, 11 bases remained unmatched. The CDR3 nucleotides read TGCGCCAGCAGCTTGTTCGCCGACAGGGCAGTAGAGCAGTTCTTC. Translating it yields CASSLFADRAVEQFF.

The chain uses TRBV25-1 and TRBJ2-1; 11 nucleotides match TRBD2. The V gene's germline CDR1 is MGHDK and CDR2 SYGVNS. The CDR3 covers 16 residues. V shed 2 bases and J 4 bases; nucleotides not matched to a gene: 4. The DNA of the CDR3 is TGTGCCAGCAGTGAACAGGGACTAGCGGCTTACAATGAGCAGTTCTTC. It yields the protein CASSEQGLAAYNEQFF.

The rearrangement joins TRBV11-3 to TRBJ1-1; D is undetermined. Trimming removed 5 bases from V and 0 bases from J, with 10 bases in between. This CDR3 region has 14 residues. Germline V gives CDR1 SGHNT, CDR2 YENEEA. CDR3 sequence (DNA): TGTGCCAGCAGCCTTACGAGGGTGAACACTGAAGCTTTCTTT. Its translation: CASSLTRVNTEAFF.

V is TRBV5-4 and J is TRBJ2-5; 8 bases line up with TRBD1. Germline V gene lookup returns CDR1 SGHNT and CDR2 YYREEE (reference sequence). The ends lost 5 bases at V and 2 bases at J; junction bases unmatched: 5. The CDR3 extends over 14 amino acids. The CDR3 DNA sequence: TGTGCCAGCAGGGTGGACAGGGAGCAAGAGACCCAGTACTTC. Translating gives CASRVDREQETQYF.

The rearrangement links TRBV19 to TRBJ2-2; TRBD1 aligns across 7 bases. The CDR3 is 15 amino acids. Germline CDR1 is LNHDA and CDR2 is SQIVND (reference sequence). The V segment lost 5 bases and the J segment 7 bases; nucleotides outside the gene matches: 10. CDR3 residues: CASSVSTGVGGELFF. CDR3 in DNA: TGTGCCAGTAGTGTTAGTACAGGGGTAGGCGGGGAGCTGTTTTTT.

V is TRBV11-3 and J is TRBJ1-1; D remains unclear. Germline V gene data show CDR1 as SGHNT and CDR2 as YENEEA. The CDR3 covers 12 residues. V lost 3 bases and J lost 7, with 9 bases in between. The DNA for the CDR3 is TGTGCCAGCAGCTTGGACGGGAATGAAGCTTTCTTT. Protein sequence: CASSLDGNEAFF.

This clone was detected once. The V gene is TRBV29-1, the J gene TRBJ1-1, with 7 bases fitting TRBD1. V trimming: 6 bases; J trimming: 2 bases; junction bases outside the gene matches: 9. The CDR3 contains 14 residues. CDR1 is SQVTM and CDR2 is ANQGSEA in the germline V gene. This CDR3 is CSVGRDSRNTEAFF. CDR3 DNA: TGCAGCGTGGGACGGGACAGCAGAAACACTGAAGCTTTCTTT.

CDR3 DNA: TGCGCCACCAACGACCTAGCGTCAGATACGCAGTATTTT. Translating it yields CATNDLASDTQYF. The chain recombines TRBV10-1 with TRBJ2-3; possibly TRBD2 for D (6 bases). Germline CDR1 is WNHNN and CDR2 is SYGVQD (reference sequence). This CDR3 is built from 13 residues. The V end was cut by 10 bases, the J end by 4 bases, with 15 bases between.